This T cell receptor beta chain was profiled in a study of response to subunit inactivated influenza vaccine. V was pared by 4 bases and J by 5 bases, with 9 bases between. Germline values: CDR1 SGHRS, CDR2 YFSETQ. The CDR3 extends over 12 amino acids. This clonotype turned up a few times. Its specificity is not known. Study outcomes and limitations: That few new T cells are recruited by each seasonal influenza vaccination was the authors' suggestion.

TCRdb reanalysed the RT-PCR reads using MiXCR and keeps one entry per CDR3 protein. The sample includes over 650,000 distinct CDR3 sequences, 15% to 20% of them seen just once. This TCR derives from a man aged 45-60 years who received an inactivated influenza vaccine. The material sequenced was PBMCs from blood, taken roughly 5 days after vaccination. The J gene is TRBJ1-1, the V gene TRBV5-1, with unresolved D. The CDR3 is CASSVGRTEAFF. As DNA, the CDR3 is TGCGCCAGCAGCGTAGGCCGGACTGAAGCTTTCTTT.